The 2 T cell receptor beta chains reported below all come from one sample, sequenced in a study of T cell responses to AZD1222 COVID-19 vaccine listed by TCRdb under 2021. The sample's time point label, in plain terms: about 28 days (+/-7) after the second vaccine dose. The sample's treatment or condition label is to be understood as: meningococcal conjugate vaccine given as trial control. Library prep was done by the immunoSEQ multiplex PCR assay. Sourced from immuneACCESS, this table was stored by TCRdb with only in-frame sequences that have V and J called. A share of the clones is absent; for the studies checked, an unresolved V gene accounts for under half, and the remainder has no known explanation. The sample table holds under 200,000 clones, of which more than 90% were seen once. The top ten hold around 3.6% of the sample. Source: peripheral blood, taken 28 days after the second dose of the MenACWY control vaccine. The source is an adult who received the MenACWY meningococcal vaccine as a control.

This clone has just one count. Written as DNA, the CDR3 is TGTGCCAGCAGTCCGCAGGGGGGAGTCTTCGACGAGCAGTACTTC. As protein: CASSPQGGVFDEQYF. This sequence joins TRBV6-2 or TRBV6-3 and TRBJ2-7; TRBD1 might be the D (7 bases). The germline CDR1 and CDR2 sequences are MNHEY and SVGEGT. The V end was cut by 5 bases, the J end by 5 bases, with 19 bases between. This CDR3 has 15 residues.

The chain uses TRBV5-6 and TRBJ2-7; 8 bases agree with TRBD1. Germline V CDR1 and CDR2: SGHDT, YYEEEE. This CDR3 has 14 residues. The ends lost 0 bases at V and 6 bases at J; junction bases unmatched: 5. The CDR3 DNA reads as TGTGCCAGCAGCTTGGGGGCAGGGGGCGCCGAGCAGTACTTC. Encoded protein: CASSLGAGGAEQYF. Combining the CDR3 with reference TRBV5-6 and TRBJ2-7 gives the whole variable domain DAGVTQSPTHLIKTRGQQVTLRCSPKSGHDTVSWYQQALGQGPQFIFQYYEEEERQRGNFPDRFSGHQFPNYSSELNVNALLLGDSALYLCASSLGAGGAEQYFGPGTRLTVT.